What follows are 19 T cell receptor beta chains derived from one specimen sequenced in a study of identical twins. In TCRdb, the 5' RACE reads were re-called with MiXCR into one record per CDR3 protein. In the table there are hundreds of thousands of distinct CDR3 sequences, roughly 7% of which are singletons. These records were also assigned to another study, of yellow fever vaccine responses in identical twins.

Specimen: memory (CD45RO+) T cells sorted from blood. The receptor set was obtained from a woman aged 18-29 years in good health.

V usage is TRBV20-1 and J usage is TRBJ2-1, with TRBD2 matching 7 bases. V lost 6 bases and J lost 4; bases outside the gene matches: 9. The CDR3 totals 14 residues. Germline lookup yields CDR1 DFQATT and CDR2 SNEGSKA (reference sequence). The CDR3 DNA reads as TGCAGTGCATGCCCTAGCGGAGATTACAATGAGCAGTTCTTC. This translates into CSACPSGDYNEQFF.

This chain joins TRBV6-1 and TRBJ1-3, with TRBD1 matching 12 bases. The CDR3 runs 17 residues. CDR1 and CDR2 (germline): MNHNS, SASEGT. Unmatched junction bases numbered 7, after V lost 6 bases and J lost 1 base. The CDR3 bases are TGTGCCAGCAGCACCGGGACAGGGGGCGCTTCTGGAAACACCATATATTTT. Translation gives CASSTGTGGASGNTIYF.

The chain uses TRBV7-2 and TRBJ1-2; the D is unclear. Trimming removed 1 base at V and 7 bases at J, with 10 bases between. CDR1 and CDR2 from the germline V gene are SGHTA and FQGNSA. The CDR3 is made up of 13 amino acids. The CDR3 reads CASSLEVDSGYTF. CDR3 nucleotide sequence: TGTGCCAGCAGCTTAGAGGTAGACTCTGGCTACACCTTC. Variable domain in full (rest from reference TRBV7-2 and TRBJ1-2): GAGVSQSPSNKVTEKGKDVELRCDPISGHTALYWYRQSLGQGLEFLIYFQGNSAPDKSGLPSDRFSAERTGGSVSTLTIQRTQQEDSAVYLCASSLEVDSGYTFGSGTRLTVV.

Only a few counts were recorded for this clonotype. The chain carries TRBV28 and TRBJ2-7; 8 bases map to TRBD2. The CDR3 has 19 amino acids. CDR1 and CDR2 (germline): MDHEN, SYDVKM. The trim removed 2 bases at V and 6 bases at J, leaving 21 bases unmatched. The CDR3 reads CASSLAGLVRFGVLIEQYF. CDR3 DNA sequence: TGTGCCAGCAGTTTAGCGGGACTAGTCAGGTTTGGCGTACTCATCGAGCAGTACTTC.

This clonotype was seen more than once but under ten times. The V and J genes are TRBV14 and TRBJ1-1, with D tentatively TRBD1 (6 bases). V was clipped by 2 bases and J by 1 base, with 11 bases between them. The length of the CDR3 is 15 residues. Germline CDR1 is SGHDN and CDR2 is FVKESK. DNA for the CDR3: TGTGCCAGCAGCCAATCGGTGACAGGGAACACTGAAGCTTTCTTT. Encoded protein: CASSQSVTGNTEAFF.

The table lists this clonotype with many counts. The chain carries TRBV5-1 and TRBJ2-2; TRBD1 aligns across 10 bases. This CDR3 is built from 16 residues. Unmatched junction bases numbered 4, after V lost 4 bases and J lost 1 base. Germline V gives CDR1 SGHRS, CDR2 YFSETQ. CDR3: CASSPWDRGNTGELFF. The CDR3 nucleotides are TGCGCCAGCAGCCCCTGGGACAGGGGGAACACCGGGGAGCTGTTTTTT.

This clonotype was observed a few times. J is TRBJ2-7 and V is TRBV14; D not certain. The V gene's germline CDR1 is SGHDN and CDR2 FVKESK. V was pared by 4 bases and J by 2 bases, with 9 bases between. CDR3 size: 13 residues. The CDR3: CASSPRTTYEQYF. Here the CDR3 DNA reads TGTGCCAGCAGCCCTCGGACGACCTACGAGCAGTACTTC.

There are a few counts of this clonotype. The gene calls are TRBV10-3 and TRBJ1-1; 7 bases are a match to TRBD1. Germline CDR1 ENHRY, CDR2 SYGVKD. This CDR3 has 16 amino acids. After removal of 2 bases from V and 11 bases from J, the junction contained 17 bases not matched to a gene. For the CDR3, the DNA is TGTGCCATCAGTGAGCTGGGACAGACGGGGCTTTCGGGGGCTTTCTTT. Translated: CAISELGQTGLSGAFF.

This clonotype was found a few times. The J gene is TRBJ2-2, the V gene TRBV10-3; 9 bases are shared with TRBD2. The V gene's germline CDR1 is ENHRY and CDR2 SYGVKD. The V gene end was trimmed by 8 bases and the J gene end by 1 base; junction bases not matched to a gene: 2. This CDR3 has 14 amino acids. The DNA for the CDR3 is TGTGCCATCGGAGCGGGGGGGAACACCGGGGAGCTGTTTTTT. Translating gives CAIGAGGNTGELFF.

This clonotype has just a few counts. V usage is TRBV4-1 and J usage is TRBJ2-5, with D possibly called TRBD1 or TRBD2 (6 bases each). Germline V gives CDR1 MGHRA, CDR2 YSYEKL. There are 17 residues in the CDR3. Trimming stripped 0 bases from V and 5 bases from J, with 19 bases between. The CDR3 DNA follows: TGCGCCAGCAGCCAAGATCAAGCTGGGGGGCTGCGGGAGACCCAGTACTTC. Protein: CASSQDQAGGLRETQYF.

The gene calls are TRBV29-1 and TRBJ2-5, with 7 bases fitting TRBD1. CDR3 size: 12 residues. Germline V gene lookup returns CDR1 SQVTM and CDR2 ANQGSEA. V dropped 6 bases and J dropped 4; count of bases not matched to a gene: 5. The CDR3 spells CSVANRGETQYF. DNA for the CDR3: TGCAGCGTCGCAAACAGGGGAGAGACCCAGTACTTC.

This clonotype was recorded a few times. The rearrangement joins TRBV5-6 to TRBJ2-3; unclear D gene. The CDR3 loop spans 14 amino acids. Germline lookup yields CDR1 SGHDT and CDR2 YYEEEE. V shed 0 bases and J shed 4 bases, with 9 bases lying between them. The CDR3 DNA is TGTGCCAGCAGCTTGGTTGGTGGGGCAGATACGCAGTATTTT. As protein: CASSLVGGADTQYF.

Many counts were recorded for this clonotype. This sequence joins TRBV15 and TRBJ2-1, with D possibly being TRBD2 (7 bases). CDR1 is LNHNV, CDR2 YYDKDF, per germline (reference sequence). CDR3 length: 14 residues. V lost 4 bases, J lost 3 bases, and 10 bases lay in between. This CDR3 reads CATSKGDYYNEQFF. The CDR3 bases are TGTGCCACCAGCAAGGGGGACTACTACAATGAGCAGTTCTTC.

This clonotype was seen at least ten times. The chain combines TRBV3-1 with TRBJ2-1; 9 bases line up with TRBD2. The V gene's germline CDR1 is LGHDT and CDR2 YNNKEL (reference sequence). The V segment lost 3 bases and the J segment 4 bases; nucleotides outside the gene matches: 16. The CDR3 covers 19 residues. For the CDR3, the DNA is TGTGCCAGCAGCCACCTTTTGGGGCTAGCGGGGCTATTTTACAATGAGCAGTTCTTC. Translation gives CASSHLLGLAGLFYNEQFF.

This clonotype was observed many times. This rearrangement joins TRBV5-6 to TRBJ2-7; 8 bases agree with TRBD1. The germline gives CDR1 SGHDT, CDR2 YYEEEE. This CDR3 region has 17 residues. Unmatched junction bases numbered 11, after V lost 0 bases and J lost 3 bases. The chain's CDR3 is CASSLALGRGLIYEQYF. The CDR3 DNA follows: TGTGCCAGCAGCTTGGCCCTAGGCAGGGGGCTTATCTACGAGCAGTACTTC. Full variable domain (rest looked up from reference TRBV5-6 and TRBJ2-7): DAGVTQSPTHLIKTRGQQVTLRCSPKSGHDTVSWYQQALGQGPQFIFQYYEEEERQRGNFPDRFSGHQFPNYSSELNVNALLLGDSALYLCASSLALGRGLIYEQYFGPGTRLTVT.

The chain joins TRBV5-1 to TRBJ2-1, with D perhaps given as TRBD1 or TRBD2 (5 bases each). Trimming left V 0 bases short and J 6 bases short, with 13 bases between. The CDR3 spans 15 residues. The V gene's germline CDR1 is SGHRS and CDR2 YFSETQ. For the CDR3, the DNA is TGCGCCAGCAGCTTGGAAGGGCAGGGAGTCAATGAGCAGTTCTTC. Its protein is CASSLEGQGVNEQFF. Combining the CDR3 with reference TRBV5-1 and TRBJ2-1 gives the whole variable domain KAGVTQTPRYLIKTRGQQVTLSCSPISGHRSVSWYQQTPGQGLQFLFEYFSETQRNKGNFPGRFSGRQFSNSRSEMNVSTLELGDSALYLCASSLEGQGVNEQFFGPGTRLTVL.

CDR3 DNA: TGTGCCAGCAGCTTAGGAGGGAACACACTGGGCGAGCAGTACTTC. Protein product: CASSLGGNTLGEQYF. This chain joins TRBV7-8 and TRBJ2-7; D might be TRBD2 (5 bases). Trimming stripped 1 base from V and 6 bases from J, with 16 bases between. From germline, CDR1 is SGHVS and CDR2 FQNEAQ. CDR3 length: 15 residues.

The sample holds a few counts of this clonotype. This chain connects TRBV2 to TRBJ1-4; D is possibly TRBD1 (5 bases). The CDR3 length is 12 residues. CDR1 and CDR2 from the germline V gene are SNHLY and FYNNEI. Between the trimmed V and J ends, which lost 7 bases and 7 bases, there was a span of 10 bases. The CDR3 coding sequence is TGTGCCAGCACGGGACTCAGTGAAAAACTGTTTTTT. Encoded protein: CASTGLSEKLFF. Looking up the rest from reference TRBV2 and TRBJ1-4 gives the full variable domain: EPEVTQTPSHQVTQMGQEVILRCVPISNHLYFYWYRQILGQKVEFLVSFYNNEISEKSEIFDDQFSVERPDGSNFTLKIRSTKLEDSAMYFCASTGLSEKLFFGSGTQLSVL.

The sample holds a few counts of this clonotype. V usage is TRBV3-1 and J usage is TRBJ2-7; TRBD2 is a possible D gene (5 bases). CDR3 length: 16 residues. From germline, CDR1 is LGHDT and CDR2 YNNKEL (reference sequence). Trimming took 5 bases from V and 7 from J, leaving 24 bases between them. DNA of the CDR3: TGTGCCAGCAGCTCCCAGTTAGATCGGACTTCGGGGGAGCAGTACTTC. It translates to CASSSQLDRTSGEQYF.